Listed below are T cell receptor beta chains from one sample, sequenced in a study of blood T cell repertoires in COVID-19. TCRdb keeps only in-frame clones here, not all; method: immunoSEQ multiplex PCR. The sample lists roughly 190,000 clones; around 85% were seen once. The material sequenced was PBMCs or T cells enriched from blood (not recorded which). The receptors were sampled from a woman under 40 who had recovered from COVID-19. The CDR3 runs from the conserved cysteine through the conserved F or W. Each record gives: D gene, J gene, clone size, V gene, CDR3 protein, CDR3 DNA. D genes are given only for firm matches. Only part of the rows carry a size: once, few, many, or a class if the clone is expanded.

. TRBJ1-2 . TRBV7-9 CASSLAGDGYTF TGTGCCAGCAGCTTAGCGGGCGATGGCTACACCTTC
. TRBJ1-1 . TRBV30 CAWQNTEAFF TGTGCCTGGCAGAACACTGAAGCTTTCTTT
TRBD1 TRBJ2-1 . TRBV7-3 CASSQGQGALNEQFF TGTGCCAGCAGCCAAGGACAGGGGGCATTGAATGAGCAGTTCTTC
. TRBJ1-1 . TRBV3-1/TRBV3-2 CASSLSGATEAFF TGTGCCAGCAGCCTCTCAGGGGCCACTGAAGCTTTCTTT
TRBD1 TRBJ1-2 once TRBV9 CASRGTGGGYTF TGTGCCAGCAGGGGGACAGGGGGTGGCTACACCTTC
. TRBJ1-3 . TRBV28 CASILGGITSGNTIYF TGTGCCAGCATCCTGGGAGGGATTACTTCTGGAAACACCATATATTTT
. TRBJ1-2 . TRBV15 CATSRVREGMGGYTF TGTGCCACCAGCAGAGTTCGGGAGGGGATGGGTGGCTACACCTTC
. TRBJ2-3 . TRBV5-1 CASSSRRSPKGADTQYF TGCGCCAGCAGCTCGCGTCGCTCACCCAAAGGGGCAGATACGCAGTATTTT
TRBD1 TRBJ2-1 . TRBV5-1 CASSLVGQDYNEQFF TGCGCCAGCAGCTTGGTAGGACAGGACTACAATGAGCAGTTCTTC
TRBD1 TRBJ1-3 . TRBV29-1 CSAGGQGLNTIYF TGCAGCGCTGGGGGACAGGGCCTAAACACCATATATTTT
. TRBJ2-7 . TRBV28 CASDPSGSYEQYF TGTGCCAGCGACCCCAGCGGTTCCTACGAGCAGTACTTC
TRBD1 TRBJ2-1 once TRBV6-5 CASRGTVSYNEQFF TGTGCCAGCAGGGGGACAGTATCCTACAATGAGCAGTTCTTC
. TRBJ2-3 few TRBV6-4 CASSDSRGSTDTQYF TGTGCCAGCAGTGACTCCCGGGGGAGCACAGATACGCAGTATTTT
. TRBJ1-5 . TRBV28 CASSLSPAAHQPQHF TGTGCCAGCAGTCTCTCGCCCGCGGCCCATCAGCCCCAGCATTTT
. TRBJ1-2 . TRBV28 CASSHELLYGYTF TGTGCCAGCAGCCACGAACTTCTCTATGGCTACACCTTC
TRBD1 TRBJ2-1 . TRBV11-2 CASSSLQGRNEQFF TGTGCCAGCAGCTCATTACAGGGGCGTAATGAGCAGTTCTTC
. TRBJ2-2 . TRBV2 CASSGQSNTGELFF TGTGCCAGCAGTGGACAGTCCAACACCGGGGAGCTGTTTTTT
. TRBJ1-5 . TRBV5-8 CASSPPGVNQPQHF TGTGCCAGCAGCCCCCCGGGGGTAAATCAGCCCCAGCATTTT
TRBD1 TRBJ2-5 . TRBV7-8 CASKDRGLWETQYF TGTGCCAGCAAAGACAGGGGTCTATGGGAGACCCAGTACTTC
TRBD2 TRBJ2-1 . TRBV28 CASSRLAGVQNEQFF TGTGCCAGCAGTCGGCTAGCGGGAGTTCAGAATGAGCAGTTCTTC
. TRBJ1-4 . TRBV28 CASSSSLATNEKLFF TGTGCCAGCAGTTCCTCCCTCGCAACTAATGAAAAACTGTTTTTT
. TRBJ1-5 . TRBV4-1 CASSQITGNNQPQHF TGCGCCAGCAGCCAAATTACAGGAAACAATCAGCCCCAGCATTTT
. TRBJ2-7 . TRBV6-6 CASTRGATSYEQYF TGTGCCAGCACCAGGGGGGCAACCTCCTACGAGCAGTACTTC
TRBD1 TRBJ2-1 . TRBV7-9 CASSLQGTGAPILFF TGTGCCAGCAGCTTACAAGGGACAGGGGCCCCAATACTCTTCTTC